A single sample is the source of the 13 T cell receptor beta chains below, sequenced in a study of T cell changes during pregnancy in multiple sclerosis. Sequencing was performed with immunoSEQ multiplex PCR; in TCRdb, only in-frame clones are kept and a portion is missing. Of tens of thousands of clones listed, approximately 90% are singletons. Material: CD8+ T cells from peripheral blood mononuclear cells, obtained after pregnancy. The origin of the receptors is a female donor in good health, enrolled as a control in a pregnancy study.

This chain links TRBV6-5 with TRBJ2-5; D is possibly TRBD2 (6 bases). The V end lost 6 bases, the J end lost 2 bases, and 10 bases lay between the germline ends. Germline loops: CDR1 MNHEY, CDR2 SVGAGI. The CDR3 consists of 13 residues. The CDR3 DNA sequence: TGTGCCAGCAGGAGGGACTTGCAAGAGACCCAGTACTTC. Translated: CASRRDLQETQYF.

The rearrangement uses TRBV21-1 and TRBJ1-5. TRBV21-1 is assigned pseudogene status. This CDR3 is built from 15 residues. The CDR3 spells CASSLLAARDQPQHF. The CDR3 DNA sequence: TGTGCCAGTTCCCTACTAGCCGCGCGGGATCAGCCCCAGCATTTT.

The chain combines TRBV7-3 with TRBJ2-3; tentative D call: TRBD2 (6 bases). The CDR3 length is 16 residues. Germline V CDR1 and CDR2: SGHTA, FQGTGA. Trimming pared 5 bases from V and 2 bases from J, leaving 17 bases between. The CDR3 bases are TGTGCCAGCAGCCTGATCCTCGCGGGGAACACAGATACGCAGTATTTT. Its translation: CASSLILAGNTDTQYF. Full variable domain (missing parts from reference TRBV7-3 and TRBJ2-3): GAGVSQTPSNKVTEKGKYVELRCDPISGHTALYWYRQSLGQGPEFLIYFQGTGAADDSGLPNDRFFAVRPEGSVSTLKIQRTERGDSAVYLCASSLILAGNTDTQYFGPGTRLTVL.

The V gene is TRBV4-3, the J gene TRBJ2-2; 8 bases agree with TRBD2. This CDR3 comprises 17 residues. CDR1 and CDR2 (germline): LGHNA, YSLEER. V shed 0 bases and J 4 bases; nucleotides not matched to a gene: 7. The CDR3 loop is CASSQDRGGLATGELFF. The CDR3 nucleotides are TGCGCCAGCAGCCAAGATCGCGGGGGGCTCGCCACCGGGGAGCTGTTTTTT.

The chain joins TRBV19 to TRBJ2-1, with 7 positions matching TRBD2. Germline-derived CDR1 and CDR2 are LNHDA and SQIVND (reference sequence). With 3 bases clipped from V and 10 bases from J, the junction kept 6 bases outside the gene matches. The CDR3 covers 13 residues. The CDR3 spells CASSIVSGAEQFF. For the CDR3, the DNA is TGTGCCAGTAGTATCGTCAGCGGGGCGGAGCAGTTCTTC.

The chain employs TRBV27 and TRBJ2-6; possible D gene TRBD2, 5 bases. CDR3 length: 14 amino acids. Per germline, CDR1 MNHEY and CDR2 SMNVEV (reference sequence). V was cut by 7 bases and J by 0 bases, with 7 bases left in between. The CDR3 sequence is CASKDYSGANVLTF. The CDR3 region has the DNA TGTGCCAGCAAAGACTACTCTGGGGCCAACGTCCTGACTTTC.

V usage is TRBV6-5 and J usage is TRBJ2-5, with TRBD1 matching 7 bases. Germline CDR1 is MNHEY and CDR2 is SVGAGI. Trimming cost V 2 bases and J 5 bases; bases outside gene matches: 11. This CDR3 contains 16 residues. CDR3 in DNA: TGTGCCAGCAGTTACCCCGACAGGGAAACCGGGGAGACCCAGTACTTC. It is translated as CASSYPDRETGETQYF.

The chain recombines TRBV7-3 with TRBJ2-7; D may be TRBD2 (7 bases). CDR3 length equals 14 residues. Germline loops: CDR1 SGHTA, CDR2 FQGTGA. V was cut by 3 bases and J by 0 bases, with 9 bases left in between. For the CDR3, the DNA is TGTGCCAGCAGCTTGGGGGGGCCCTCCTACGAGCAGTACTTC. This encodes CASSLGGPSYEQYF.

The genes are TRBV7-8 and TRBJ2-7, with 8 bases matching TRBD2. Trimming took 1 base from V and 3 from J; bases not matched to a gene: 5. This CDR3 has 15 amino acids. Germline assignment: CDR1 SGHVS and CDR2 FQNEAQ. The DNA for the CDR3 is TGTGCCAGCAGCTTAGGCGGGGGGCGGAACTACGAGCAGTACTTC. Translation: CASSLGGGRNYEQYF.

J is TRBJ2-1 and V is TRBV11-3; D gene unclear. The length of the CDR3 is 14 residues. Germline V gene lookup returns CDR1 SGHNT and CDR2 YENEEA. With 3 bases removed from V and 3 bases from J, the gap between germline ends came to 9 bases. The CDR3 region has the DNA TGTGCCAGCAGCTTGGCAGGCGTCTACAATGAGCAGTTCTTC. This encodes CASSLAGVYNEQFF.

The rearrangement links TRBV6-4 to TRBJ1-4, with a weak D call TRBD1 (6 bases). Germline values: CDR1 MRHNA, CDR2 SNTAGT. This CDR3 comprises 12 residues. Trimming shortened V by 11 bases and J by 8 bases, and 15 bases separated the two germline ends. In DNA, the CDR3 is TGTGCCCGACAGGCCGTTGGGGAAAAACTGTTTTTT. Translated: CARQAVGEKLFF.

The chain recombines TRBV7-8 with TRBJ2-3; possible D gene TRBD1, 5 bases. CDR1 and CDR2 (germline): SGHVS, FQNEAQ. This CDR3 contains 14 residues. The V gene lost 2 bases and the J gene lost 4 bases, with 10 bases spanning the gap. The CDR3 here is CASSLRGSADTQYF. CDR3 DNA: TGTGCCAGCAGCTTAAGGGGTTCGGCAGATACGCAGTATTTT. Supplemented by reference TRBV7-8 and TRBJ2-3, the full variable domain reads GAGVSQSPRYKVAKRGQDVALRCDPISGHVSLFWYQQALGQGPEFLTYFQNEAQLDKSGLPSDRFFAERPEGSVSTLKIQRTQQEDSAVYLCASSLRGSADTQYFGPGTRLTVL.

A word on this clone: Being one base from a much bigger clone, this may be a read error. Additional DNA sequences in this sample encode the identical CDR3. The chain links TRBV9 to TRBJ1-5; the D gene is possibly TRBD1 (5 bases). Germline-derived CDR1 and CDR2 are SGDLS and YYNGEE. The CDR3 has 14 amino acids. Trimming removed 0 bases at V and 3 bases at J, with 7 bases between. The CDR3 loop reads CASSVGDFNQPQHF. The CDR3 nucleotides read TGTGCCAGCAGCGTAGGGGACTTCAATCAGCCCCAGCATTTT.